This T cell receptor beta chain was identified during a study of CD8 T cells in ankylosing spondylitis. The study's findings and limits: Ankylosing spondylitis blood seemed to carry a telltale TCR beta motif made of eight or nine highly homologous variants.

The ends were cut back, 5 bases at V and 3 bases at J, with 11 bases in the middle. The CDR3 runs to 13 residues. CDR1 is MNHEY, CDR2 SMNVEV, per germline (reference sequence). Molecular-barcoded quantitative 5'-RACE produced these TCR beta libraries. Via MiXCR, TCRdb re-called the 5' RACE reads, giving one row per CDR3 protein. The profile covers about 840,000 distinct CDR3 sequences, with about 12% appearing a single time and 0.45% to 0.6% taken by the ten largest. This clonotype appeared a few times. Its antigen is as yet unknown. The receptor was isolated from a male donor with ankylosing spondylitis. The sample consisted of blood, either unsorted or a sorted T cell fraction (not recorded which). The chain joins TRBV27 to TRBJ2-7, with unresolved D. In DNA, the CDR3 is TGTGCCAGCAGTCTTGAGCTAGGCTACGAGCAGTACTTC. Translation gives CASSLELGYEQYF.